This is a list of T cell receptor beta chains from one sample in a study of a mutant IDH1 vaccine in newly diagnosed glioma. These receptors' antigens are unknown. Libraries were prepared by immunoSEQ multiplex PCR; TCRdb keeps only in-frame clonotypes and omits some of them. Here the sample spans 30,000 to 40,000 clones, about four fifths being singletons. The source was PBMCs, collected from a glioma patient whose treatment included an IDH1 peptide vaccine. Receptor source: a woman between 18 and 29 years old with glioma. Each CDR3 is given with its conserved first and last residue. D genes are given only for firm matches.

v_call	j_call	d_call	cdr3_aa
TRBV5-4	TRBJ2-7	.	CASSLPFIYEQYF
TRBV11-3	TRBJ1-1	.	CASSLGEEFMNTEAFF
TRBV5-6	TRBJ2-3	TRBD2	CASSLLAGASTQYF
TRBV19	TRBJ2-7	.	CASSIDSDGSPYEQYF
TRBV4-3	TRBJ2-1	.	CASSQDTGTYEQFF
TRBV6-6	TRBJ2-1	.	CASSSALMGEYNEQFF
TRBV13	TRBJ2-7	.	CASSPSRGSYEQYF
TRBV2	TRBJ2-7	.	CASTAFAEQYF
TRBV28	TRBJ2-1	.	CASSLQGKFYNEQFF
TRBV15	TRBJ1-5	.	CATSRDRLGAGQPQHF
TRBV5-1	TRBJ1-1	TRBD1	CASSRSPVGGQGGTEAFF
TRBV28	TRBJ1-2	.	CASTPRDYYGYTF
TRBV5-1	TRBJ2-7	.	CATTASPSSYEQYF
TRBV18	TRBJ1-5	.	CASSPNTNSNQPQHF
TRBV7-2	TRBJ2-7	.	CASGGQGHSYEQYF
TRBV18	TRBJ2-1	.	CASSYPSVSSYNEQFF
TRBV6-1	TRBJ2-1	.	CASWTRYNEQFF
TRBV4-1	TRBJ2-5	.	CASSQEYRQETQYF
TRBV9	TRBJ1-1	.	CASSVAAAGAKMNTEAFF
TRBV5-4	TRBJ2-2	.	CASSLAKGINTGELFF
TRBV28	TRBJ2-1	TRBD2	CASSRGLAGGRGGNEQFF
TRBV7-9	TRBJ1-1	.	CASSYIRMNTEAFF
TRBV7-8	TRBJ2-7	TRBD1	CASSTTGTAKYEQYF
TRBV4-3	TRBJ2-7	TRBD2	CASSPGLAGGSFKSEQYF
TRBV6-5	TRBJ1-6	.	CASSYSMGANSPLHF
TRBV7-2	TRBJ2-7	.	CASSLAAGISYEQYF